These 22 T cell receptor beta chains were sequenced from one sample in a study of T cell responses to AZD1222 COVID-19 vaccine. The assay was immunoSEQ multiplex PCR, and TCRdb's table has in-frame clones only and misses some. Here the sample spans about 170,000 clones, around nine tenths being singletons. The sample in question was peripheral blood, obtained on day 0 of AZD1222 vaccination. The receptors shown here come from an adult in good health.

This chain connects TRBV19 to TRBJ1-5; D call uncertain. Germline CDR1 is LNHDA and CDR2 is SQIVND (reference sequence). Trimming removed 6 bases from V and 2 bases from J, with 11 bases in between. The CDR3 has 14 residues. The CDR3 nucleotides are TGTGCCAGTAGCCCAGCGTGGGGCAATCAGCCCCAGCATTTT. It specifies CASSPAWGNQPQHF.

This clone came up a few times. The V and J genes are TRBV11-2 and TRBJ2-7; 7 bases line up with TRBD1. V was clipped by 5 bases and J by 4 bases; unmatched bases: 8. Germline lookup yields CDR1 SGHAT and CDR2 FQNNGV. There are 14 residues in the CDR3. The CDR3 spells CASSPGTVPYEQYF. The CDR3 DNA is TGTGCCAGCAGCCCGGGGACAGTTCCTTACGAGCAGTACTTC.

The chain has TRBV28 and TRBJ1-2; D is unclear. Germline CDR1 and CDR2: MDHEN and SYDVKM. This CDR3 has 12 amino acids. V was clipped by 7 bases and J by 5 bases, with 11 bases between them. The CDR3 nucleotides are TGTGCCAGCACCGCGGACGAATATGGCTACACCTTC. Its protein product is CASTADEYGYTF.

The rearrangement uses TRBV28 and TRBJ1-2; 7 nucleotides match TRBD1. In germline, CDR1 is MDHEN, CDR2 SYDVKM. After removal of 3 bases from V and 4 bases from J, the junction contained 11 bases not matched to a gene. There are 16 residues in the CDR3. The CDR3 bases are TGTGCCAGCAGTTTTAAGGGGAGGGGGCAGTTCTATGGCTACACCTTC. This codes for CASSFKGRGQFYGYTF.

The V and J genes are TRBV10-3 and TRBJ2-4, with D unclear. V lost 4 bases and J 7 bases, leaving 8 bases between the germline ends. The CDR3 totals 12 residues. Germline-derived CDR1 and CDR2 are ENHRY and SYGVKD. CDR3 nucleotides: TGTGCCATCAGTGTTAACGGGAACATTCAGTACTTC. Protein sequence: CAISVNGNIQYF.

The chain links TRBV25-1 to TRBJ1-4, with TRBD1 matching 7 bases. From germline, CDR1 is MGHDK and CDR2 SYGVNS. The trim removed 2 bases at V and 8 bases at J, leaving 5 bases unmatched. The length of the CDR3 is 14 residues. The CDR3 DNA follows: TGTGCCAGCAGTGAAACAGGGGAGCGGGAAAAACTGTTTTTT. It yields the protein CASSETGEREKLFF.

The chain is built from TRBV4-1 and TRBJ2-2; TRBD2 aligns across 11 bases. The CDR3 has 15 residues. J gave up 9 bases and V 1 base, and 4 bases lay outside the gene matches. Germline values: CDR1 MGHRA, CDR2 YSYEKL. The CDR3 sequence: CASSQVAGGSWELFF. The CDR3 nucleotides are TGCGCCAGCAGCCAAGTAGCGGGGGGGAGTTGGGAGCTGTTTTTT.

This chain connects TRBV11-3 to TRBJ2-5; unclear D gene. Germline lookup yields CDR1 SGHNT and CDR2 YENEEA. The CDR3 contains 14 residues. V was clipped by 1 base and J by 0 bases, with 6 bases between them. The CDR3 loop reads CASSLGGYQETQYF. In nucleotides, the CDR3 is TGTGCCAGCAGCTTAGGAGGTTACCAAGAGACCCAGTACTTC.

Points on this clone: A junction end diverges from the germline sequence, so it may reflect a read error. The chain employs TRBV5-1 and TRBJ2-5; D could derive from TRBD1 or TRBD2 (6 bases each). The CDR3 runs 15 residues. Germline assignment: CDR1 SGHRS and CDR2 YFSETQ. In nucleotides, the CDR3 is TGCGCCAGCAGATTGGGGGCGGGGAAGGAAGAGACCCAGTACTTC. It specifies CASRLGAGKEETQYF.

The chain is built from TRBV20-1 and TRBJ1-2, with D uncertain. The V end lost 5 bases, the J end lost 8 bases, and 12 bases lay between the germline ends. Per the germline V gene, CDR1 is DFQATT and CDR2 is SNEGSKA (reference sequence). CDR3 length: 11 residues. This chain's CDR3 is CSALRAGGYTF. The CDR3 DNA follows: TGCAGTGCTCTCCGTGCAGGAGGCTACACCTTC.

The gene calls are TRBV13 and TRBJ2-3, with 13 bases matching TRBD2. The V and J ends lost 5 bases and 6 bases, in that order; junction bases with no gene match: 11. Germline assignment: CDR1 PRHDT and CDR2 FYEKMQ (reference sequence). This CDR3 has 17 amino acids. The CDR3 sequence is CASSLPTSGGRWDTQYF. The CDR3 DNA reads as TGTGCCAGCAGCCTCCCGACTAGCGGGGGGAGATGGGATACGCAGTATTTT. Filled out from reference TRBV13 and TRBJ2-3, the complete variable domain reads AAGVIQSPRHLIKEKRETATLKCYPIPRHDTVYWYQQGPGQDPQFLISFYEKMQSDKGSIPDRFSAQQFSDYHSELNMSSLELGDSALYFCASSLPTSGGRWDTQYFGPGTRLTVL.

This chain joins TRBV5-1 and TRBJ1-1, with D hard to call. V was cut by 0 bases and J by 6 bases, with 15 bases left in between. The CDR3 loop spans 15 amino acids. Looked up from germline, CDR1 is SGHRS and CDR2 is YFSETQ. The CDR3 sequence is CASSLVPGEVAEAFF. The CDR3 region has the DNA TGCGCCAGCAGCTTGGTCCCAGGCGAGGTCGCTGAAGCTTTCTTT.

There are a few counts of this clone. The CDR3 spells CSASLTEGQGWNGYTF. In nucleotides, the CDR3 is TGCAGTGCTAGTCTAACTGAAGGACAGGGATGGAATGGCTACACCTTC. V gene TRBV20-1 combines with J gene TRBJ1-2; TRBD1 agrees at 8 bases. CDR1 DFQATT and CDR2 SNEGSKA come from the germline V gene (reference sequence). J gave up 6 bases and V 3 bases, and 15 bases lay outside the gene matches. The CDR3 has 16 residues.

This chain joins TRBV4-2 and TRBJ2-1, with D maybe TRBD2 (5 bases). The V gene's germline CDR1 is LGHNA and CDR2 YNFKEQ. CDR3 length: 14 amino acids. Trimming took 5 bases from V and 7 from J, leaving 15 bases between them. The CDR3 protein is CASSIPPRGNEQFF. The CDR3 DNA is TGTGCCAGCAGCATACCTCCCCGGGGTAATGAGCAGTTCTTC.

The rearrangement joins TRBV7-2 to TRBJ1-5; D unclear. The CDR3 has 15 residues. Germline V lookup: CDR1 SGHTA, CDR2 FQGNSA. The germline V and J ends were trimmed by 1 base and 6 bases, with 13 bases remaining between them. CDR3 DNA sequence: TGTGCCAGCAGCTTAGGGTTTGGATCGGGTCAGCCCCAGCATTTT. It specifies CASSLGFGSGQPQHF.

J is TRBJ1-6 and V is TRBV18; the D gene is possibly TRBD1 (5 bases). The CDR3 contains 15 residues. V lost 3 bases and J 6 bases, leaving 12 bases between the germline ends. Germline assignment: CDR1 KGHSH and CDR2 LQKENI. The CDR3 sequence is CASSPAGPFNSPLHF. Written as DNA, the CDR3 is TGTGCCAGCTCACCTGCGGGACCTTTTAATTCACCCCTCCACTTT.

This chain joins TRBV4-3 and TRBJ1-1; no clear D. The V gene's germline CDR1 is LGHNA and CDR2 YSLEER. The ends were cut back, 0 bases at V and 1 base at J, with 6 bases in the middle. The CDR3 extends over 14 amino acids. The CDR3 bases are TGCGCCAGCAGCCAAGATTCCAGGAACACTGAAGCTTTCTTT. It is translated as CASSQDSRNTEAFF.

The J gene is TRBJ1-6, the V gene TRBV6-5, with D possibly matching TRBD1 (6 bases). Looked up from germline, CDR1 is MNHEY and CDR2 is SVGAGI. This CDR3 is built from 15 residues. V lost 5 bases and J 7 bases, leaving 15 bases between the germline ends. CDR3: CASSIAGGPNSPLHF. CDR3 bases: TGTGCCAGCAGTATTGCGGGGGGCCCAAATTCACCCCTCCACTTT.

The chain couples TRBV29-1 to TRBJ1-4; D gene ambiguous. Germline V CDR1 and CDR2: SQVTM, ANQGSEA. The V end lost 4 bases, the J end lost 3 bases, and 9 bases lay between the germline ends. The length of the CDR3 is 13 residues. This CDR3 is CSVAGAPNEKLFF. DNA for the CDR3: TGCAGCGTTGCGGGAGCACCTAATGAAAAACTGTTTTTT.

As concerns this clone: Other DNA sequences in the sample encode the same CDR3. V is TRBV12-3 or TRBV12-4 and J is TRBJ1-1; D gene ambiguous. V dropped 3 bases and J dropped 8 bases, with 7 bases sitting between them. The CDR3 extends over 11 amino acids. For the CDR3, the DNA is TGTGCCAGCAGTTTCGGCTCCGAAGCTTTCTTT. It specifies CASSFGSEAFF.

J is TRBJ1-2 and V is TRBV4-1, with a possible D match to TRBD1 (6 bases). Germline values: CDR1 MGHRA, CDR2 YSYEKL. CDR3 size: 17 residues. V lost 2 bases and J 8 bases, leaving 24 bases between the germline ends. CDR3 sequence: CASSQRPVTGDIGGYTF. As DNA, the CDR3 is TGCGCCAGCAGCCAACGCCCCGTAACCGGGGACATAGGCGGCTACACCTTC.

The V and J genes are TRBV7-9 and TRBJ1-5; D is uncertain. Trimming took 8 bases from V and 0 from J, leaving 8 bases between them. The CDR3 is 13 amino acids. CDR1 SEHNR and CDR2 FQNEAQ come from the germline V gene (reference sequence). CDR3 region: CASASNSNQPQHF. CDR3 sequence (DNA): TGTGCCAGCGCCAGCAATAGCAATCAGCCCCAGCATTTT.